These 10 T cell receptor beta chains share one sample of origin, sequenced in a study of cytomegalovirus exposure and HLA in healthy donors. PCR amplification relied on 60 Vbeta primers (plus 13 Jbeta primers). The protocol was immunoSEQ multiplex PCR, while the TCRdb copy is restricted to in-frame clones and leaves out a portion. The profile shows 90,000 to 120,000 clones, around 73% of them singletons. Sequencing was performed on PBMCs. These receptors were taken from a man aged 25-45 years in good health and CMV-seronegative.

The chain couples TRBV6-5 to TRBJ1-1, with 8 positions matching TRBD1. The V gene end was trimmed by 6 bases and the J gene end by 8 bases; junction bases not matched to a gene: 2. This CDR3 is 11 amino acids long. CDR1 and CDR2 from the germline V gene are MNHEY and SVGAGI. CDR3 sequence reads: CASRRTGEAFF. In DNA, the CDR3 is TGTGCCAGCAGAAGGACAGGGGAAGCTTTCTTT.

The V and J genes are TRBV5-4 and TRBJ2-2, with 12 bases fitting TRBD2. Trimming took 4 bases from V and 0 from J; bases not matched to a gene: 7. Germline V gene data show CDR1 as SGHNT and CDR2 as YYREEE (reference sequence). The CDR3 loop spans 18 amino acids. The CDR3, as DNA: TGTGCCAGCAGCCCGCGGGCTAGCGGGGGGGCGAACACCGGGGAGCTGTTTTTT. This gives the protein CASSPRASGGANTGELFF. Combining the CDR3 with reference TRBV5-4 and TRBJ2-2 gives the whole variable domain ETGVTQSPTHLIKTRGQQVTLRCSSQSGHNTVSWYQQALGQGPQFIFQYYREEENGRGNFPPRFSGLQFPNYSSELNVNALELDDSALYLCASSPRASGGANTGELFFGEGSRLTVL.

This chain joins TRBV30 and TRBJ2-3, with 7 bases matching TRBD2. After removal of 1 base from V and 3 bases from J, the junction contained 4 bases not matched to a gene. The CDR3 consists of 14 residues. Per germline, CDR1 GTSNPN and CDR2 SVGIG (reference sequence). The CDR3 DNA follows: TGTGCCTGGAGTGCGCTAGCGGTTACAGATACGCAGTATTTT. Translation gives CAWSALAVTDTQYF.

The V and J genes are TRBV7-9 and TRBJ2-1; D is possibly TRBD2 (6 bases). CDR3 size: 14 residues. Germline lookup yields CDR1 SEHNR and CDR2 FQNEAQ (reference sequence). V lost 3 bases to trimming and J lost 5 bases, with 11 bases between them. CDR3 nucleotide sequence: TGTGCCAGCAGCTTCGGCGGGACTCACAATGAGCAGTTCTTC. Translating gives CASSFGGTHNEQFF.

V usage is TRBV10-3 and J usage is TRBJ2-7; 9 nucleotides agree with TRBD1. With V trimmed by 4 bases and J by 4 bases, 5 bases remained unmatched. The CDR3 loop spans 14 amino acids. The V gene's germline CDR1 is ENHRY and CDR2 SYGVKD. The chain's CDR3 is CAISAGTGLYEQYF. The DNA of the CDR3 is TGTGCCATCAGTGCGGGGACAGGGTTGTACGAGCAGTACTTC.

The chain combines TRBV2 with TRBJ2-2; perhaps TRBD2 as D (6 bases). The CDR3 totals 16 residues. Germline V gives CDR1 SNHLY, CDR2 FYNNEI. Trimming left V 4 bases short and J 4 bases short, with 16 bases between. Written as DNA, the CDR3 is TGTGCCAGCAGTGGTTTAAGGCAGGGAGGCACCGGGGAGCTGTTTTTT. Its translation: CASSGLRQGGTGELFF.

The chain recombines TRBV30 with TRBJ2-4; a possible D gene is TRBD1 (5 bases). The ends were cut back, 2 bases at V and 6 bases at J, with 8 bases in the middle. The CDR3 contains 12 residues. Germline CDR1 and CDR2: GTSNPN and SVGIG (reference sequence). The CDR3 sequence: CAWSRQRNIQYF. The DNA of the CDR3 is TGTGCCTGGAGTCGACAGAGAAACATTCAGTACTTC.

This clone was counted only a few times. This rearrangement joins TRBV6-6 to TRBJ2-7, with TRBD1 as a possible D gene (6 bases). Trimming cost V 3 bases and J 13 bases, with 10 bases left between them. Germline V gene lookup returns CDR1 MNHNY and CDR2 SVGAGI (reference sequence). The CDR3 extends over 10 amino acids. CDR3 DNA: TGTGCCAGCAGTTATGACAGGCTTTACTTC. Its translation: CASSYDRLYF.

This rearrangement joins TRBV6-5 to TRBJ2-7; a possible D gene is TRBD1 (6 bases). Germline loops: CDR1 MNHEY, CDR2 SVGAGI. Trimming stripped 4 bases from V and 5 bases from J, with 9 bases between. This CDR3 is 12 amino acids long. The CDR3 reads CASSSQGDEQYF. For the CDR3, the DNA is TGTGCCAGCAGTTCACAGGGAGACGAGCAGTACTTC.

In its sample, this clone was seen a few times. The gene calls are TRBV5-4 and TRBJ1-4, with 12 bases fitting TRBD1. There are 17 residues in the CDR3. V was pared by 4 bases and J by 3 bases, with 7 bases of the junction left unmatched. Germline assignment: CDR1 SGHNT and CDR2 YYREEE (reference sequence). CDR3 in DNA: TGTGCCAGCAGCGGCCGGGACAGGGGGCCGTCTAATGAAAAACTGTTTTTT. Amino acids: CASSGRDRGPSNEKLFF.